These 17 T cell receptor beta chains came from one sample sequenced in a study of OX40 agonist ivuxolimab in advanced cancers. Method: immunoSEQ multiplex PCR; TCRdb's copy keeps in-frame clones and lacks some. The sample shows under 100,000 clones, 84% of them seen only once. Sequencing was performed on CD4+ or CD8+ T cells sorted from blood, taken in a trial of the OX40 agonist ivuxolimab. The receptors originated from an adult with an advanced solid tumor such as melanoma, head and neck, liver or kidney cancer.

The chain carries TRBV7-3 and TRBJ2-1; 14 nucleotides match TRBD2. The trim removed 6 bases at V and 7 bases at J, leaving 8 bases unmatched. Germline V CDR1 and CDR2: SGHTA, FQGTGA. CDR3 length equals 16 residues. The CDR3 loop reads CASRVTGLAGVNEQFF. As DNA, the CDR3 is TGTGCCAGCAGGGTTACGGGACTAGCGGGAGTAAATGAGCAGTTCTTC.

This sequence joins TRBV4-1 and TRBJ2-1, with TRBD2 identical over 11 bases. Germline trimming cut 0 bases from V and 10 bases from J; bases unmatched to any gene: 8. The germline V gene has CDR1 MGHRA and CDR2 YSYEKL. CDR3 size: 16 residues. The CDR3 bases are TGCGCCAGCAGCCAAGATCGCCTAGCGGGGGGCCGGGAGCAGTTCTTC. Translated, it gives CASSQDRLAGGREQFF.

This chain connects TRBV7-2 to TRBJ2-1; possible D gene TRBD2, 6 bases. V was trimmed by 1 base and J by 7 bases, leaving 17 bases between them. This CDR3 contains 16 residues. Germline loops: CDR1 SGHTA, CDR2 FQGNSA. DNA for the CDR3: TGTGCCAGCAGCTTAGTTGGGGTCGGGAGTGTAAATGAGCAGTTCTTC. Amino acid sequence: CASSLVGVGSVNEQFF.

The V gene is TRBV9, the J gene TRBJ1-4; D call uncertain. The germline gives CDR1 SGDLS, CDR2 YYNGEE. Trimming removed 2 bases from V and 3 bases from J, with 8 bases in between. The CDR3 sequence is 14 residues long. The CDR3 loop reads CASSVTASNEKLFF. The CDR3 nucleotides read TGTGCCAGCAGCGTTACAGCTTCTAATGAAAAACTGTTTTTT. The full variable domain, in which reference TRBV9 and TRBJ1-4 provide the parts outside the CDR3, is DSGVTQTPKHLITATGQRVTLRCSPRSGDLSVYWYQQSLDQGLQFLIQYYNGEERAKGNILERFSAQQFPDLHSELNLSSLELGDSALYFCASSVTASNEKLFFGSGTQLSVL.

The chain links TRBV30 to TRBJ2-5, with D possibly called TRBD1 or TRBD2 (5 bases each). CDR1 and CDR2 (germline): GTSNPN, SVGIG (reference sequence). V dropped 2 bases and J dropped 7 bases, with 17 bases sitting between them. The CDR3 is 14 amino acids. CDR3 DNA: TGTGCCTGGAGTCGTCTGGGGGAAATAGGGACCCAGTACTTC. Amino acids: CAWSRLGEIGTQYF.

The chain's CDR3 is CASSPGTGGSYNEQFF. The DNA of the CDR3 is TGTGCCAGCTCACCGGGGACAGGGGGCTCCTACAATGAGCAGTTCTTC. This rearrangement joins TRBV18 to TRBJ2-1; TRBD1 matches at 11 bases. V was pared by 3 bases and J by 0 bases, with 1 base of the junction left unmatched. Germline V lookup: CDR1 KGHSH, CDR2 LQKENI. The length of the CDR3 is 16 residues.

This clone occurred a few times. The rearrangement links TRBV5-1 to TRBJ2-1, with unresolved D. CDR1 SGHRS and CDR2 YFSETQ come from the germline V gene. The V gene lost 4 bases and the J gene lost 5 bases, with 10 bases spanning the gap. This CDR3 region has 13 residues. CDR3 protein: CASSKGQNNEQFF. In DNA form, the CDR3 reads TGCGCCAGCAGCAAAGGTCAGAACAATGAGCAGTTCTTC.

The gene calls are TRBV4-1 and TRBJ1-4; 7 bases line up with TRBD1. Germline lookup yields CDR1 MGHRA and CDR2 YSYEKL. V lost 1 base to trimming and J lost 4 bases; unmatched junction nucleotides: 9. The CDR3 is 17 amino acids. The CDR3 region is CASSQAPSGTDNEKLFF. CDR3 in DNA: TGCGCCAGCAGCCAAGCCCCCTCCGGGACAGATAATGAAAAACTGTTTTTT.

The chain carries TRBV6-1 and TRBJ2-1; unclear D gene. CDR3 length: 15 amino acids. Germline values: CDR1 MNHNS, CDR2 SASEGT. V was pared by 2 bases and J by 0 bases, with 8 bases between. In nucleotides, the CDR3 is TGTGCCAGCAGTGAACAGGCCAGCTCCTACAATGAGCAGTTCTTC. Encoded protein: CASSEQASSYNEQFF.

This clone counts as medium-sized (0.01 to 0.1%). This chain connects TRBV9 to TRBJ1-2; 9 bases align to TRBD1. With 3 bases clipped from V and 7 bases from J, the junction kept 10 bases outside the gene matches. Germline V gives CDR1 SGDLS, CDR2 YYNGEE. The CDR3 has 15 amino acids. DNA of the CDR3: TGTGCCAGCAGCGAGGCCCCACAGGGGGCGTTTGGCTACACCTTC. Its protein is CASSEAPQGAFGYTF.

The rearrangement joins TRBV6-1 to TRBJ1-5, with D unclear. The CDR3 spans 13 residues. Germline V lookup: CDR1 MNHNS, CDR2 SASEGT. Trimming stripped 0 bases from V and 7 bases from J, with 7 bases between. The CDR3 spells CASSEAAWQPQHF. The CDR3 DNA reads TGTGCCAGCAGTGAAGCGGCATGGCAGCCCCAGCATTTT.

CDR3: CASSKGRAYLYQETQYF. As DNA, the CDR3 is TGTGCCAGCAGCAAAGGCCGGGCCTACCTTTACCAAGAGACCCAGTACTTC. This rearrangement joins TRBV21-1 to TRBJ2-5. TRBV21-1 constitutes a pseudogene. The CDR3 spans 17 residues.

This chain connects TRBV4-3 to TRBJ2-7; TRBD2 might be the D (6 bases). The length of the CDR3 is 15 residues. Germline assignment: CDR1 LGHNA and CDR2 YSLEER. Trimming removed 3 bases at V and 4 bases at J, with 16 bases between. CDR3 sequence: CASSHRRAIGYEQYF. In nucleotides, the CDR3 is TGCGCCAGCAGCCATCGGAGGGCCATAGGTTACGAGCAGTACTTC.

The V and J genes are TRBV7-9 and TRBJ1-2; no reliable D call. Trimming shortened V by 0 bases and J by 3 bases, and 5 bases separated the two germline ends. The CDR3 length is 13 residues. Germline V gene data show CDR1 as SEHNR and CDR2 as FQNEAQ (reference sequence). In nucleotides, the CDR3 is TGTGCCAGCAGCTTAGCTAGCCACTATGGCTACACCTTC. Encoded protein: CASSLASHYGYTF.

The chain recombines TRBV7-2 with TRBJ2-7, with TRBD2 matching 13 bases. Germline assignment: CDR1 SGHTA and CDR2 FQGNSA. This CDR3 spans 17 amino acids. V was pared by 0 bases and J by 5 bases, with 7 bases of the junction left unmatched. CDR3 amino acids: CASSLAWTSGSPNEQYF. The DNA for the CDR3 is TGTGCCAGCAGCTTAGCCTGGACTAGCGGGAGTCCTAACGAGCAGTACTTC.

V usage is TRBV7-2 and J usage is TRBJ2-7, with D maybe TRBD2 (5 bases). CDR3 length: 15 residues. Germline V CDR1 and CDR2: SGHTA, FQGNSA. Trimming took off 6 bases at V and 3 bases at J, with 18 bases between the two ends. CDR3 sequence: CASSPGPGSLYEQYF. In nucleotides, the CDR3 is TGTGCCAGCAGTCCTGGCCCGGGAAGCCTCTACGAGCAGTACTTC.

The CDR3 region has the DNA TGTGCCAGCAGTCCCTGGCAGGGTGGCGAGCAGTACTTC. Amino acid sequence: CASSPWQGGEQYF. The J gene is TRBJ2-7, the V gene TRBV6-5; D is possibly TRBD1 (5 bases). The CDR3 has 13 residues. From germline, CDR1 is MNHEY and CDR2 SVGAGI. Trimming stripped 5 bases from V and 6 bases from J, with 14 bases between.